This T cell receptor (beta chain) came from a study of shared clonotypes between healthy human individuals. In replicate PCRs of unsorted PBMC, about 0.3 ug DNA, 30,000 or so T cell genomes, was used. This table comes from immunoSEQ multiplex PCR, and its TCRdb copy is limited to in-frame clones, with some not included. The sample holds about 460,000 clones, around 77% seen once. V was clipped by 1 base and J by 5 bases; unmatched bases: 4. The CDR3 is 15 residues long. Germline CDR1 is SGHRS and CDR2 is YFSETQ. Sequencing used PBMCs. This sequence was found in a woman in her thirties or forties in good health. Some clones in this sample may be carry-over from other donors' samples. This chain links TRBV5-1 with TRBJ2-1; 9 positions agree with TRBD1. This CDR3 is CASSLLGTGHNEQFF. As DNA, the CDR3 is TGCGCCAGCAGCTTGTTGGGGACAGGGCACAATGAGCAGTTCTTC.